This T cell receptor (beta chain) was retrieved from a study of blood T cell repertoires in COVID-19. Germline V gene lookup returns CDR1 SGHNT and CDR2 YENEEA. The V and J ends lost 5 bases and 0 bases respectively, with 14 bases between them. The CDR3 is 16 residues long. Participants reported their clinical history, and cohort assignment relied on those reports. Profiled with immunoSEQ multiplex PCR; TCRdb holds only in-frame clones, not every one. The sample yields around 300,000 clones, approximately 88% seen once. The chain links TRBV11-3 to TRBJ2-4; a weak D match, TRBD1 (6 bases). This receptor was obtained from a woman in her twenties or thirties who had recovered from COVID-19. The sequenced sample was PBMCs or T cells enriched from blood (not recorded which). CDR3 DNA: TGTGCCAGCAGCGAAAACAGGGTAATAGCCAAAAACATTCAGTACTTC. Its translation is CASSENRVIAKNIQYF.